This T cell receptor beta chain originates from a study of immune evolution from preneoplasia to lung adenocarcinoma. Study in general: HLA loss of heterozygosity: over 5.5% AIS, about 15% MIA, about 35% ADC, none AAH.

Study-wide results and limits: Normal lung had the highest top T cell clone frequencies. Later-stage lesions seemingly showed higher T cell density and diversity than normal lung.

The protocol was immunoSEQ multiplex PCR, while the TCRdb copy is restricted to in-frame clones and leaves out a portion. Altogether 9,500 to 15,000 clones are present, more than 75% being singletons, with the ten largest covering approximately 3.6%. With respect to this clone: Its antigen remains unidentified.

The CDR3 runs 16 residues. Trimming cost V 3 bases and J 5 bases; bases outside gene matches: 11. Germline CDR1 reads LNHDA; CDR2 reads SQIVND (reference sequence). This clonotype originated in a person between 45 and 75 years old with lung adenocarcinoma. The sequenced material came from FFPE tissue from an adenomatous hyperplasia lung lesion. As for subset: atypical adenomatous hyperplasia (AAH), lung preneoplasia. The chain uses TRBV19 and TRBJ2-3; 7 bases match TRBD2. The CDR3: CASSMWDYQTGDTQYF. The CDR3 DNA sequence: TGTGCCAGTAGTATGTGGGACTACCAAACCGGAGATACGCAGTATTTT.